This T cell receptor beta chain was recovered during a study of shared clonotypes between healthy human individuals. At the level of the study: Per donor, three plates held CD4 naive cells, three held CD4 memory, two held CD8 naive and one held CD8 memory.

This clone appeared once. In the same sample, other DNA sequences code for this CDR3. Investigators divided CD4+ cells into CD45RA+ naive and CD45RA-negative memory subsets. This CDR3 is built from 13 residues. Deletions cut 3 bases from V and 1 base from J, with 6 bases between. Germline V gives CDR1 SGHVS, CDR2 FQNEAQ. Over several immunoSEQ plates, each subset's genomic DNA was distributed in even portions. The data were produced by immunoSEQ multiplex PCR, yet TCRdb's version contains in-frame clones alone and is incomplete. The sample contains roughly 640,000 clones, about 97% of which appear only once.

Sequences were obtained from naive CD4+ T cells sorted from blood. Subset here: CD45RA+ positively selected. The source is a woman aged 25 to 39 in good health. The rearrangement links TRBV7-8 to TRBJ2-5, with D unresolved. The CDR3 nucleotides are TGTGCCAGCAGCTTGGGTCGCCAAGAGACCCAGTACTTC. It translates to CASSLGRQETQYF.